Reported below is one TCR beta chain. The sample comes from a study of CD8+ T cells in alopecia areata. The CDR3 consists of 15 residues. Germline CDR1 and CDR2: PRHDT and FYEKMQ (reference sequence). Trimming took 7 bases from V and 7 from J; bases not matched to a gene: 5. Reverse transcription of extracted RNA yielded cDNA, which provided the sequencing template. The repertoire was sequenced with immunoSEQ multiplex PCR; TCRdb's copy has only in-frame clones and lacks some. The table has 150,000 to 200,000 clones, roughly 60% seen once; the top ten hold approximately 1%. Treatment indicated: oral pan-JAK inhibitor, 5-10 mg twice daily.

The gene calls are TRBV13 and TRBJ2-2, with 14 bases fitting TRBD2. The starting material was CD4+ T cells sorted from blood, obtained at week 24, from a patient treated with tofacitinib. This clonotype originated in a human donor with alopecia areata. The DNA for the CDR3 is TGTGCCAGCACCAAGGGACTAGCGGGGGACGGGGAGCTGTTTTTT. The encoded protein is CASTKGLAGDGELFF.